This T cell receptor beta chain was profiled in a study of blood T cells in healthy people across ages. Study context: Template switching caught about one barcoded beta molecule for each two T cells.

Total RNA, at least 6 micrograms per sample, came from PBMCs. V was pared by 0 bases and J by 3 bases, with 9 bases between. CDR3 length: 15 residues. Germline-derived CDR1 and CDR2 are SEHNR and FQNEAQ (reference sequence). Combining a sample-barcoded 5' primer with a J-beta primer mix, a second PCR ran for roughly 7 to 12 cycles. Template switching added a 12-random-nucleotide identifier to every cDNA molecule. One entry per CDR3 protein results from TCRdb running MiXCR on the 5' RACE reads. The data hold about 1.6 million distinct CDR3 sequences, with roughly 32% observed a single time. On this clonotype: Its antigen is unknown.

Study outcomes and limitations: Expanded clonotype changes were possibly confounded by unknown donor CMV status.

This chain uses TRBV7-9 with TRBJ1-5; D is perhaps TRBD1 (5 bases). Sample: blood. The sequence derives from a young woman in good health. The DNA for the CDR3 is TGTGCCAGCAGCTTAGCTGGACACATCAATCAGCCCCAGCATTTT. It specifies CASSLAGHINQPQHF.